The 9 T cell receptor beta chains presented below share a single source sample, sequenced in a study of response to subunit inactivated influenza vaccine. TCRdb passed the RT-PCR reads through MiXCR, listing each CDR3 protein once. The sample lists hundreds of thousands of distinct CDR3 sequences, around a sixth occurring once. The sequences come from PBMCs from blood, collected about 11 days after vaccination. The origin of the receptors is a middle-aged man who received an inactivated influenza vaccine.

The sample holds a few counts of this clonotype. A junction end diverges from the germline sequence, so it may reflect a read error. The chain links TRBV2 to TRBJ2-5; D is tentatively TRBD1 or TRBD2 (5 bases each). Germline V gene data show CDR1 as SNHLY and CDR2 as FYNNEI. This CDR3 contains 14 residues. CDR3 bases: TGTGCCAGCAGCGAAGGACAAGCTAGCGAGACCCAGTACTTC. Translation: CASSEGQASETQYF.

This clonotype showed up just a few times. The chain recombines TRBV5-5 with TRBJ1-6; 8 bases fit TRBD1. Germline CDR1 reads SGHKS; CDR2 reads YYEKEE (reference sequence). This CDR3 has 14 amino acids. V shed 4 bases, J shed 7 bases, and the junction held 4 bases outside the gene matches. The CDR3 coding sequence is TGTGCCAGCAGCATGACAGGGGTCAATTCACCCCTCCACTTT. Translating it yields CASSMTGVNSPLHF.

The CDR3 bases are TGTGCCAGCAGCGGGCGACTAGCGGGAGGGGGCTACAATGAGCAGTTCTTC. Its translation is CASSGRLAGGGYNEQFF. V and J are TRBV3-1 and TRBJ2-1; 14 nucleotides align to TRBD2. This CDR3 has 17 residues. Germline-derived CDR1 and CDR2 are LGHDT and YNNKEL (reference sequence). J was trimmed by 3 bases and V by 5 bases; bases with no gene match: 6.

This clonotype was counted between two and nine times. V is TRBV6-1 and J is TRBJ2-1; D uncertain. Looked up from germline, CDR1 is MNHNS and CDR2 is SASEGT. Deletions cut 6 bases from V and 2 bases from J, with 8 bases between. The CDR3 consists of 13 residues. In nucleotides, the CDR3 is TGTGCCAGCAGAGAGATCACCTACAATGAGCAGTTCTTC. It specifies CASREITYNEQFF.

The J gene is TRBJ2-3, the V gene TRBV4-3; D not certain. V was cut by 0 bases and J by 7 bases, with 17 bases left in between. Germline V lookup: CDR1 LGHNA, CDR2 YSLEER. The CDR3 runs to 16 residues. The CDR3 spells CASSQDVRRTPHTQYF. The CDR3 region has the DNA TGCGCCAGCAGCCAAGATGTCAGGCGAACCCCTCATACGCAGTATTTT.

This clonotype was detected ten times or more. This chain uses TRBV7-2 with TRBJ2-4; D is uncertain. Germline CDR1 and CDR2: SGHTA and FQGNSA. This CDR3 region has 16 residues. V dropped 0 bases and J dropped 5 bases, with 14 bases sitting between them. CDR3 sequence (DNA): TGTGCCAGCAGCTTAGCGTGGGCGGAATGGGAAAACATTCAGTACTTC. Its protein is CASSLAWAEWENIQYF.

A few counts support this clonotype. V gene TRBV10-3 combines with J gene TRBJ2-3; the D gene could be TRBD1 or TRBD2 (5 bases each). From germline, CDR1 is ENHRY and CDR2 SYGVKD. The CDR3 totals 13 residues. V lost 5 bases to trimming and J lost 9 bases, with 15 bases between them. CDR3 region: CAISTGPSETQYF. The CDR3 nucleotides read TGTGCCATCAGTACGGGACCCAGTGAAACGCAGTATTTT.

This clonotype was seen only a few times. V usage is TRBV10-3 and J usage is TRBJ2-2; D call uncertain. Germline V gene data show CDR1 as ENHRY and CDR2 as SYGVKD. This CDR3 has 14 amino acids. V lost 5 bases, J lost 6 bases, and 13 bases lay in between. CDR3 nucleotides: TGTGCCATCAGTTTGGGCAGCCGGGCCGGGGAGCTGTTTTTT. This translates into CAISLGSRAGELFF.

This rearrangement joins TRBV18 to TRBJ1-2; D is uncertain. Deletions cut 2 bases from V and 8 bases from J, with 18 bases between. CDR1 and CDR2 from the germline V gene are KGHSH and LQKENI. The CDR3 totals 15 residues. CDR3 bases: TGTGCCAGCTCACCAAACTCTCTCGAATCGTTCGGCTACACCTTC. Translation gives CASSPNSLESFGYTF.